The 6 T cell receptor beta chains presented below share a single source sample, sequenced in a study of blood T cell repertoires in COVID-19 (dated by TCRdb to 2020 to 2021). The protocol used for the library was the immunoSEQ multiplex PCR assay. What TCRdb holds here is the immuneACCESS table cut down to in-frame rearrangements. Part of the clones is not present; checked against another copy, under half of the missing clones reflect an unresolved V gene, and the others are unexplained. This sample is represented by about 200,000 clones; roughly 85% of them were singletons. The ten most abundant clones make up 11% of the sample. Sequences were obtained from peripheral blood. These receptors were collected from a human donor with active or convalescent COVID-19. The donor label of this sample is uncertain.

This chain uses TRBV24-1 with TRBJ2-1; TRBD2 matches at 8 bases. Looked up from germline, CDR1 is KGHDR and CDR2 is SFDVKD. The CDR3 has 21 amino acids. The V segment lost 0 bases and the J segment 4 bases; nucleotides outside the gene matches: 19. The CDR3 is CATSDLHSGAGWREEYNEQFF. The CDR3 region has the DNA TGTGCCACCAGTGATTTGCATTCGGGGGCGGGTTGGCGGGAGGAGTACAATGAGCAGTTCTTC.

This clone was counted ten times or more. V and J are TRBV28 and TRBJ1-6; D remains ambiguous. CDR1 is MDHEN and CDR2 is SYDVKM in the germline V gene. Trimming stripped 3 bases from V and 10 bases from J, with 7 bases between. This CDR3 has 12 amino acids. The CDR3 sequence is CASSFSQSPLHF. The DNA for the CDR3 is TGTGCCAGCAGTTTTTCCCAATCACCCCTCCACTTT.

This clone has only a few counts. The chain links TRBV5-4 to TRBJ2-2; TRBD2 aligns across 9 bases. The CDR3 totals 17 residues. Per germline, CDR1 SGHNT and CDR2 YYREEE (reference sequence). The trim removed 5 bases at V and 1 base at J, leaving 9 bases unmatched. This CDR3 reads CASSYDMTSGNTGELFF. Written as DNA, the CDR3 is TGTGCCAGCAGTTACGATATGACTAGCGGGAACACCGGGGAGCTGTTTTTT.

The CDR3 reads CASSEQGGYGYTF. The DNA of the CDR3 is TGTGCCAGCAGTGAACAGGGAGGCTATGGCTACACCTTC. The rearrangement joins TRBV25-1 to TRBJ1-2, with D perhaps TRBD1 (5 bases). Per germline, CDR1 MGHDK and CDR2 SYGVNS. The CDR3 loop spans 13 amino acids. Trimming cost V 2 bases and J 4 bases, with 8 bases left between them.

The rearrangement links TRBV9 to TRBJ2-3; D is ambiguous. This CDR3 is built from 13 residues. Germline CDR1 reads SGDLS; CDR2 reads YYNGEE. V was trimmed by 2 bases and J by 6 bases, leaving 10 bases between them. CDR3 in amino acids: CASSVQLTDTQYF. The CDR3 DNA is TGTGCCAGCAGCGTCCAACTTACGGATACGCAGTATTTT.

This chain joins TRBV7-9 and TRBJ2-1, with a tentative D call TRBD2 (6 bases). V lost 1 base, J lost 5 bases, and 15 bases lay in between. Germline V gene data show CDR1 as SEHNR and CDR2 as FQNEAQ (reference sequence). There are 16 residues in the CDR3. The CDR3 nucleotides are TGTGCCAGCAGCTTAGTTGGGGGACTGGCTCACAATGAGCAGTTCTTC. This encodes CASSLVGGLAHNEQFF.